This paragraph reports one T cell receptor (beta chain). This sample was included in a study of memory CD4+ T cells and cytomegalovirus serostatus. Profiling relied on immunoSEQ multiplex PCR, and the TCRdb table lists in-frame clones only, not all of them. The table shows almost 45,000 clones, with around three quarters occurring only once. The germline gives CDR1 SGDLS, CDR2 YYNGEE. The V and J ends lost 2 bases and 2 bases respectively, with 12 bases between them. The CDR3 runs to 15 residues. The sort gate was single viable CD3+CD4+CD8-CD45RO+ cells for memory CD4+ T cells. The sequence came from an adult in good health and CMV-seronegative. Sequenced material: memory CD4+ T cells from blood. The gene calls are TRBV9 and TRBJ2-3; a possible D gene is TRBD2 (6 bases). In DNA, the CDR3 is TGTGCCAGCAGCGTTGAGGGACTTAACACAGATACGCAGTATTTT. This encodes CASSVEGLNTDTQYF.